A single sample is the source of the 7 T cell receptor beta chains below, sequenced in a study of blood T cell repertoires in COVID-19. Produced via immunoSEQ multiplex PCR; TCRdb's table is partial and in-frame only. The table shows around 180,000 clones, with around 82% occurring only once. Material: peripheral blood. These receptors originate from a woman aged 80 or older with acute or convalescent COVID-19.

Remarks on this clone: Other DNA sequences within the sample encode an identical CDR3. V usage is TRBV7-2 and J usage is TRBJ2-7; 8 bases fit TRBD2. With V trimmed by 3 bases and J by 4 bases, 5 bases remained unmatched. The CDR3 extends over 14 amino acids. Germline lookup yields CDR1 SGHTA and CDR2 FQGNSA. The CDR3 DNA reads TGTGCCAGCAGCTTGGCGGGGGGAAGGTACGAGCAGTACTTC. Its protein product is CASSLAGGRYEQYF.

This clone was observed a few times. The chain is built from TRBV29-1 and TRBJ1-1; 7 nucleotides match TRBD1. CDR1 is SQVTM, CDR2 ANQGSEA, per germline. The CDR3 sequence is 15 residues long. Trimming removed 1 base from V and 7 bases from J; junction bases left unmatched: 12. The CDR3 reads CSVEGPGTAILEAFF. Written as DNA, the CDR3 is TGCAGCGTTGAAGGACCAGGGACAGCTATCCTTGAAGCTTTCTTT.

Turning to this clone: The same CDR3 also results from other DNA sequences found in this sample. The J gene is TRBJ1-2, the V gene TRBV12-3 or TRBV12-4; perhaps TRBD1 as D (5 bases). The V end lost 3 bases, the J end lost 6 bases, and 8 bases lay between the germline ends. This CDR3 is 12 amino acids long. The CDR3 reads CASSFRGNGYTF. The CDR3 DNA sequence: TGTGCCAGCAGTTTTCGGGGGAATGGCTACACCTTC.

The rearrangement uses TRBV25-1 and TRBJ2-7; tentatively, D is TRBD1 (6 bases). The V and J ends lost 10 bases and 2 bases respectively, with 18 bases between them. Germline V CDR1 and CDR2: MGHDK, SYGVNS. The CDR3 covers 14 residues. The CDR3, as DNA: TGTGCCACCTCCCCGGGGACACCCACCTACGAGCAGTACTTC. It codes for CATSPGTPTYEQYF.

This clone was counted once. The rearrangement uses TRBV5-5 and TRBJ1-1; perhaps TRBD1 as D (6 bases). This CDR3 is 15 amino acids long. The V gene's germline CDR1 is SGHKS and CDR2 YYEKEE (reference sequence). Trimming took 4 bases from V and 1 from J, leaving 14 bases between them. CDR3 region: CASSLVGGQNTEAFF. The CDR3 nucleotides read TGTGCCAGCAGCCTGGTCGGGGGGCAGAACACTGAAGCTTTCTTT.

This clone was detected once. Written as DNA, the CDR3 is TGTGCCAGCAGTTTATCCACCCCAGGGTGGACGGCGAGTTCACCCCTCCACTTT. Its protein product is CASSLSTPGWTASSPLHF. The V and J genes are TRBV27 and TRBJ1-6, with D possibly being TRBD1 (5 bases). This CDR3 spans 18 amino acids. The ends were cut back, 0 bases at V and 9 bases at J, with 21 bases in the middle. CDR1 and CDR2 (germline): MNHEY, SMNVEV (reference sequence).

This chain uses TRBV5-1 with TRBJ2-7; tentatively, D is TRBD1 (8 bases). Trimming removed 4 bases at V and 3 bases at J, with 20 bases between. The germline V gene has CDR1 SGHRS and CDR2 YFSETQ. The CDR3 is 16 amino acids. CDR3 sequence reads: CASSKGGTGPFYEQYF. DNA for the CDR3: TGCGCCAGCAGCAAGGGGGGGACAGGTCCCTTCTACGAGCAGTACTTC.